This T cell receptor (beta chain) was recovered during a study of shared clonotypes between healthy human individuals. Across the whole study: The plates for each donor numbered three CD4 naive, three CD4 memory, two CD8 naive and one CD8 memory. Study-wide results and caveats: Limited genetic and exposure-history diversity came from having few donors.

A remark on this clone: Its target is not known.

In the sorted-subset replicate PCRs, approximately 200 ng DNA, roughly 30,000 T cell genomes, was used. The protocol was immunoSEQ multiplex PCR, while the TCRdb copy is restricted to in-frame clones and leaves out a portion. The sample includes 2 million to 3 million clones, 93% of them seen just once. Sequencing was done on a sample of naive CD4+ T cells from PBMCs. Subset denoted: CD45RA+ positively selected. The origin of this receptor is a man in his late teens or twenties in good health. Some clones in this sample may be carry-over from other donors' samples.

CDR3 nucleotide sequence: TGTGCCAGCAGCGTAGAAGGGGGCGGTGAAAAACTGTTTTTT. Protein: CASSVEGGGEKLFF. This sequence joins TRBV9 and TRBJ1-4; 7 bases match TRBD1. With 0 bases clipped from V and 7 bases from J, the junction kept 3 bases outside the gene matches. CDR1 and CDR2 from the germline V gene are SGDLS and YYNGEE. The CDR3 is made up of 14 amino acids.